This T cell receptor (beta chain) stems from a study of T-cell memory formation after mild COVID-19 (dated by TCRdb to 2020 to 2023). For the wider study: TCR sequence clusters from the two donors were largely donor specific. T-cell clones expanding and contracting after mild COVID-19 in two donors were tracked by longitudinal TCRalpha and TCRbeta repertoire sequencing. Two young, previously healthy adult volunteers, one female and one male, were included in the cohort.

This clonotype was found a few times. Its cognate antigen has yet to be identified. It has no much larger one-base neighbor in the sample; base qualities were not kept. Sequenced on an Illumina NovaSeq 6000. Using 5'RACE with constant-segment primers, TCRalpha and TCRbeta cDNA libraries were constructed, with sample barcodes and unique molecular identifiers added in the process. RNA was extracted from every sample with Trizol reagent. The libraries were amplified in two PCR steps, and the second step added a second sample barcode and Illumina TruSeq adapters. Sequencing of libraries was performed on an Illumina NovaSeq with 2 x 150 bp paired-end reads. The original pipeline was this. Reads were demultiplexed and collapsed into UMI-guided consensus sequences with migec v1.2.7. Using mixcr v2.1.11, UMI consensuses were aligned to TRA and TRB V and J templates and then assembled into clonotypes. Expanded or contracted clonotypes were those called significant by both edgeR and NoisET, with noise models trained on biological replicates. For edgeR calls, the cutoffs were a false discovery rate-adjusted p below 0.01 and a log2 fold-change threshold of 1. PCA with hierarchical clustering of max-normalized trajectories of the 1000 most abundant clonotypes was used as exploratory dynamics analysis. The CD4 or CD8 phenotype of responding clones was assigned using the separately sequenced CD4+ and CD8+ repertoires. The public reads were quality trimmed at Q25 with fastp and then assembled into clones with MiXCR by TCRdb, keeping productive beta chains. Identical CDR3 protein sequences are pooled into one entry, listed with their most common genes and DNA. It is TCRdb's table, rather than the study itself, that gives the V and J calls and clone size. Here the sample has about 360,000 distinct CDR3 sequences; around an eighth occur a single time. The ten biggest clones cover about 22% of the sample.

What the research found in general, with its limitations: Contracting CD4+ clones appeared mostly in the CM and EM memory subsets, whereas CD8+ clones were enriched in EMRA. Clones contracting from day 15 to 85 had balanced CD4/CD8 phenotypes, while a second wave expanding from day 15 to 37 was biased towards CD4+. SARS-CoV-2 specificity was not confirmed for the second-wave clones peaking on day 37. Some responding clones were found in pre-infection memory, which suggests that pre-existing cross-reactive memory T cells took part in the SARS-CoV-2 response. Only two mild cases were covered in the study, and larger cohorts including severe cases with pre-infection samples were considered necessary.

PBMCs were isolated by Ficoll-Paque density gradient centrifugation. The germline V gene supplies CDR1 LGHNA and CDR2 YSLEER. The CDR3 runs 16 residues from the cysteine to the phenylalanine. Kept here is only the CDR3 DNA, which spans 48 bases and is read in frame from base 1. V and J are truncated by 0 bases and 6 bases respectively, leaving an intervening sequence of 15 bases. Sequenced sample: PBMCs or a T cell subset sorted from them (not recorded which). This TCR came from a man in his late teens or twenties who had mild COVID-19 (a few samples of this study predate the infection). The sample titles of this study are shuffled in the database, so cell type and time point are left out; the donor was told from shared clones. The chain employs TRBV4-3 and TRBJ2-1; the D segment may tentatively be TRBD1 or TRBD2, each giving 5 matched bases. The CDR3 has the sequence CASSQEGRGVFNEQFF. The nucleotide sequence is given as TGCGCCAGCAGCCAAGAGGGTAGGGGAGTCTTCAATGAGCAGTTCTTC.